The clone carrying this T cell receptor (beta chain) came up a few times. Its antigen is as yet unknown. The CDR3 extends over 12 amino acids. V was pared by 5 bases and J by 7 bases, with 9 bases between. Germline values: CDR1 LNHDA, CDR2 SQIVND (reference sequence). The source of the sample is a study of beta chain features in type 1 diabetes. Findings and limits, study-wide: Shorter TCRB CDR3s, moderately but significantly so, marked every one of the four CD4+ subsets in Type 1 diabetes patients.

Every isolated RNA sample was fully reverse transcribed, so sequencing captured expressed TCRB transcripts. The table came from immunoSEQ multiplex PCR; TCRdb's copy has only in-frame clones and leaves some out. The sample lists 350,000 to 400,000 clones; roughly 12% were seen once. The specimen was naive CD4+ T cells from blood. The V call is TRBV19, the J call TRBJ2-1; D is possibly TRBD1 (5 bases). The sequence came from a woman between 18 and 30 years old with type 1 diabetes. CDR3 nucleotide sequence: TGTGCCAGTAGTGAGACAGATAATGAGCAGTTCTTC. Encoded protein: CASSETDNEQFF.